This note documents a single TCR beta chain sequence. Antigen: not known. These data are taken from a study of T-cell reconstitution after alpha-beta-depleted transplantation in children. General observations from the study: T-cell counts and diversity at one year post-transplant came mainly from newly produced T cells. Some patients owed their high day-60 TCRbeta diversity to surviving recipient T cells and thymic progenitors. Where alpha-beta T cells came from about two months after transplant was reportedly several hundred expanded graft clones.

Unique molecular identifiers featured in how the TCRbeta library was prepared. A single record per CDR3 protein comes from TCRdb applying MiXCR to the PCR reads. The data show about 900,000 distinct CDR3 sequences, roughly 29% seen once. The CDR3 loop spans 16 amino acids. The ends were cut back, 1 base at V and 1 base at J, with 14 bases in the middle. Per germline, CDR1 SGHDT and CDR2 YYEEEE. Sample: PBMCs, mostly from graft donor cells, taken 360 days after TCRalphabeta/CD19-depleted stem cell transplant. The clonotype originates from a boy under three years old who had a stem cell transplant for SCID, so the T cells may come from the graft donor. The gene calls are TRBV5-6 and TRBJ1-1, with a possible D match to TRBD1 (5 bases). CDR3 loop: CASSLWAGWENTEAFF. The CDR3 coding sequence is TGTGCCAGCAGCTTGTGGGCAGGGTGGGAGAACACTGAAGCTTTCTTT.